This entry features one T cell receptor beta chain sequence. Its antigen is not identified. Looked up from germline, CDR1 is MNHEY and CDR2 is SVGAGI. Trimming stripped 10 bases from V and 3 bases from J, with 21 bases between. The CDR3 is made up of 15 amino acids. This sample was included in a study of beta chain features in type 1 diabetes. General observations from the study: For TCRB rearrangement, an influence of HLA type remained unresolved here. When Type 1 diabetes patients were examined, their TCRB CDR3s proved moderately but significantly shorter in all four CD4+ subsets.

It was via CD45RO/CCR7/CD25/CD127/CD95/CD27 that CD4+ naive, central memory, regulatory and stem cell-like memory cells were sorted. Over 95% purity was reached by all sorted populations. cDNA synthesis used the whole RNA isolate, giving expressed TCRB sequences. Sequencing of naive, central memory and regulatory T cell samples gave an average of around 3.6 million reads. Measured with immunoSEQ multiplex PCR; TCRdb has only the in-frame clones, and not every one. Found here are 640,000 or so clones, more than 12% of them singletons; the top ten hold 0.03% to 0.04%. This chain uses TRBV6-5 with TRBJ1-1; weak D call: TRBD1 (5 bases). Sequencing used naive CD4+ T cells from blood. The receptor's source is a man aged 18 to 30 with type 1 diabetes. The DNA for the CDR3 is TGTGCCACCTTGAATCAGGGTGGACTCGACACTGAAGCTTTCTTT. It yields the protein CATLNQGGLDTEAFF.